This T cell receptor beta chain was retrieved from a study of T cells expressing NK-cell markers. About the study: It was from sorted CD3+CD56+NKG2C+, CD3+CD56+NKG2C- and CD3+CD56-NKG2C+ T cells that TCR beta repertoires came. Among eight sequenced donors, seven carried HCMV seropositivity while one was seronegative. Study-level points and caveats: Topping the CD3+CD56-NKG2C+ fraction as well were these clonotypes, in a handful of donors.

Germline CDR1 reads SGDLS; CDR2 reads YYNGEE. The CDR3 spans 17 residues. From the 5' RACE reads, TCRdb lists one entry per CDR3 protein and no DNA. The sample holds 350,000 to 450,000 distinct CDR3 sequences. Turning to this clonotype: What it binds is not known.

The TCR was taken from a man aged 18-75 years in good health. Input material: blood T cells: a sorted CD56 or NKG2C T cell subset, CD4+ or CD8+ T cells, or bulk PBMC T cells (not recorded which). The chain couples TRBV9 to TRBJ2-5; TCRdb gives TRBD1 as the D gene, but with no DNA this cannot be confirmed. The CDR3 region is CASSPPRFGGLGETQYF.